This T cell receptor beta chain was captured by sequencing in a study of T cell responses to AZD1222 COVID-19 vaccine. Findings of the study overall: Epitopes outside B.1.351 and B.1.1.7 mutated regions reportedly drew nearly half of spike TCRs. Clonal diversity was possibly underestimated; the donors were predominantly white British and more often female.

With V trimmed by 5 bases and J by 5 bases, 8 bases remained unmatched. The CDR3 extends over 16 amino acids. Germline V gene lookup returns CDR1 LGHDT and CDR2 YNNKEL (reference sequence). The data were produced by immunoSEQ multiplex PCR, yet TCRdb's version contains in-frame clones alone and is incomplete. The sample lists 150,000 or so clones, approximately 89% occurring once. As regards this clone: Its cognate antigen is unknown.

The genes are TRBV3-1 (or the pseudogene TRBV3-2) and TRBJ2-2, with 10 bases aligning to TRBD1. This receptor was identified in an adult in good health. The sequenced sample was peripheral blood, obtained on day 0 of AZD1222 vaccination. Here the CDR3 reads CASSYRQGAVTGELFF. The CDR3, as DNA: TGTGCCAGCAGCTACCGACAGGGGGCTGTGACCGGGGAGCTGTTTTTT.